The 22 T cell receptor beta chains presented below share a single source sample, sequenced in a study of cytomegalovirus exposure and HLA in healthy donors. Use of 60 Vbeta and 13 Jbeta primers characterized the PCR. The repertoire was sequenced with immunoSEQ multiplex PCR; TCRdb's copy has only in-frame clones and lacks some. This sample has about 160,000 clones, with 70% to 80% found just once. The specimen was PBMCs. The receptors were gathered from a man aged 25-45 years in good health and CMV-seronegative.

The chain is built from TRBV6-4 and TRBJ2-3, with 9 positions matching TRBD1. Germline V CDR1 and CDR2: MRHNA, SNTAGT. This CDR3 region has 14 residues. With 6 bases clipped from V and 5 bases from J, the junction kept 6 bases outside the gene matches. The chain's CDR3 is CASSPGQGGDTQYF. The DNA of the CDR3 is TGTGCCAGCAGCCCGGGACAGGGAGGAGATACGCAGTATTTT.

J is TRBJ2-6 and V is TRBV13; D possibly corresponds to TRBD2 (5 bases). The germline CDR1 and CDR2 sequences are PRHDT and FYEKMQ (reference sequence). The CDR3 is 15 amino acids. Trimming pared 4 bases from V and 0 bases from J, leaving 7 bases between. The CDR3 DNA sequence: TGTGCCAGCAGCTATACTAGCTCTGGGGCCAACGTCCTGACTTTC. Protein sequence: CASSYTSSGANVLTF.

The chain joins TRBV30 to TRBJ1-2; 7 positions agree with TRBD1. Germline CDR1 and CDR2: GTSNPN and SVGIG (reference sequence). Trimming removed 0 bases from V and 4 bases from J; junction bases left unmatched: 8. CDR3 size: 15 residues. CDR3 sequence (DNA): TGTGCCTGGAGTGTCTTACACAGGGGCACCTATGGCTACACCTTC. Protein: CAWSVLHRGTYGYTF. The entire variable domain, with the rest obtained from reference TRBV30 and TRBJ1-2, is as follows: SQTIHQWPATLVQPVGSPLSLECTVEGTSNPNLYWYRQAAGRGLQLLFYSVGIGQISSEVPQNLSASRPQDRQFILSSKKLLLSDSGFYLCAWSVLHRGTYGYTFGSGTRLTVV.

The chain links TRBV4-1 to TRBJ2-2, with 11 bases aligning to TRBD1. Germline V gene sequence: CDR1 MGHRA, CDR2 YSYEKL. Trimming took 4 bases from V and 7 from J; bases not matched to a gene: 14. This CDR3 spans 18 amino acids. CDR3 sequence reads: CASSLRTTGTGGVGELFF. The DNA for the CDR3 is TGCGCCAGCAGCCTCCGGACAACCGGGACAGGGGGTGTCGGGGAGCTGTTTTTT.

This clone has a count of ten or more. The chain combines TRBV9 with TRBJ2-7; D is ambiguous. Trimming shortened V by 4 bases and J by 2 bases, and 13 bases separated the two germline ends. This CDR3 is built from 14 residues. Germline CDR1 reads SGDLS; CDR2 reads YYNGEE. The CDR3 loop is CASSLGSGTYEQYF. The CDR3 nucleotides read TGTGCCAGCAGCCTCGGGTCCGGCACCTACGAGCAGTACTTC. Full variable domain (missing parts from reference TRBV9 and TRBJ2-7): DSGVTQTPKHLITATGQRVTLRCSPRSGDLSVYWYQQSLDQGLQFLIQYYNGEERAKGNILERFSAQQFPDLHSELNLSSLELGDSALYFCASSLGSGTYEQYFGPGTRLTVT.

The V call is TRBV4-1, the J call TRBJ2-1, with a weak D call TRBD1 (8 bases). The CDR3 extends over 16 amino acids. V was trimmed by 3 bases and J by 3 bases, leaving 15 bases between them. Germline V gene data show CDR1 as MGHRA and CDR2 as YSYEKL. CDR3 DNA: TGCGCCAGCAGCCAGGGGGGGACAGGAGTCTACAATGAGCAGTTCTTC. Translating gives CASSQGGTGVYNEQFF.

The V and J genes are TRBV9 and TRBJ1-5; D may be TRBD1 (6 bases). The germline gives CDR1 SGDLS, CDR2 YYNGEE. V shed 2 bases and J shed 4 bases, with 13 bases lying between them. This CDR3 is 15 amino acids long. The CDR3 DNA sequence: TGTGCCAGCAGCGTCGAGGGACACCCAAATCAGCCCCAGCATTTT. Translating it yields CASSVEGHPNQPQHF.

This clone was counted only a few times. This chain links TRBV6-5 with TRBJ2-7; 8 nucleotides agree with TRBD2. Germline V gene data show CDR1 as MNHEY and CDR2 as SVGAGI. This CDR3 comprises 14 residues. Trimming removed 6 bases from V and 5 bases from J; junction bases left unmatched: 9. The DNA for the CDR3 is TGTGCCAGCAGCCGTAGCGGGGCCGACGACGAGCAGTACTTC. This translates into CASSRSGADDEQYF.

The CDR3 region is CAWSEDRDSNQPQHF. The CDR3 region has the DNA TGTGCCTGGAGCGAGGACAGGGATAGCAATCAGCCCCAGCATTTT. V and J are TRBV30 and TRBJ1-5; 8 bases fit TRBD1. The CDR3 runs 15 residues. Trimming removed 3 bases from V and 0 bases from J; junction bases left unmatched: 4. Germline V lookup: CDR1 GTSNPN, CDR2 SVGIG (reference sequence). The full variable domain, in which reference TRBV30 and TRBJ1-5 provide the parts outside the CDR3, is SQTIHQWPATLVQPVGSPLSLECTVEGTSNPNLYWYRQAAGRGLQLLFYSVGIGQISSEVPQNLSASRPQDRQFILSSKKLLLSDSGFYLCAWSEDRDSNQPQHFGDGTRLSIL.

Regarding this clone: At one end the junction does not follow the germline gene, possibly because of a read error. The rearrangement links TRBV20-1 to TRBJ2-3; possibly TRBD1 for D (6 bases). The CDR3 covers 10 residues. CDR1 is DFQATT and CDR2 is SNEGSKA in the germline V gene (reference sequence). Here the CDR3 DNA reads TGCAGCGCCTATACCTCGGGACACCATTTT. It specifies CSAYTSGHHF.

V and J are TRBV7-9 and TRBJ2-1, with 11 bases that match TRBD2. Germline CDR1 SEHNR, CDR2 FQNEAQ (reference sequence). V shed 3 bases, J shed 7 bases, and the junction held 8 bases outside the gene matches. This CDR3 is built from 16 residues. DNA for the CDR3: TGTGCCAGCAGCTTCCAACTAGCGGGGGCGGGGAATGAGCAGTTCTTC. Protein product: CASSFQLAGAGNEQFF.

This chain connects TRBV7-9 to TRBJ2-1, with 11 bases lining up with TRBD2. V shed 7 bases, J shed 9 bases, and the junction held 17 bases outside the gene matches. There are 17 residues in the CDR3. Germline V gene sequence: CDR1 SEHNR, CDR2 FQNEAQ (reference sequence). CDR3 in DNA: TGTGCCAGCATCTCTAGTAGCGGGAGGGTTTCATTAGGTGAGCAGTTCTTC. Translation gives CASISSSGRVSLGEQFF.

The gene calls are TRBV2 and TRBJ2-1; no definite D call. The germline gives CDR1 SNHLY, CDR2 FYNNEI. The CDR3 covers 11 residues. The V end was cut by 6 bases, the J end by 6 bases, with 6 bases between. The CDR3 nucleotides are TGTGCCAGCAGCCTAAGCAATGAGCAGTTCTTC. This gives the protein CASSLSNEQFF.

The chain carries TRBV28 and TRBJ2-5; 8 bases are a match to TRBD2. The V segment lost 6 bases and the J segment 5 bases; nucleotides outside the gene matches: 8. The CDR3 extends over 14 amino acids. Germline V gives CDR1 MDHEN, CDR2 SYDVKM. The CDR3 nucleotides are TGTGCCAGCAGGGGCGGGGGGAATGTGGAGACCCAGTACTTC. Translating it yields CASRGGGNVETQYF.

The V call is TRBV4-3, the J call TRBJ2-1; D not certain. This CDR3 is built from 14 residues. The ends were cut back, 4 bases at V and 0 bases at J, with 7 bases in the middle. Germline V lookup: CDR1 LGHNA, CDR2 YSLEER. The CDR3: CASSPRSSYNEQFF. CDR3 sequence (DNA): TGCGCCAGCAGCCCCCGGAGCTCCTACAATGAGCAGTTCTTC.

The chain couples TRBV6-1 to TRBJ1-1, with 8 bases lining up with TRBD1. The CDR3 totals 17 residues. V lost 3 bases and J lost 1; bases outside the gene matches: 10. Germline loops: CDR1 MNHNS, CDR2 SASEGT. The CDR3 DNA sequence: TGTGCCAGCAGTGAGGCTACAGGGGGTCTGGGGAACACTGAAGCTTTCTTT. This sequence encodes CASSEATGGLGNTEAFF.

This rearrangement joins TRBV18 to TRBJ1-2; TRBD1 might be the D (5 bases). V gave up 4 bases and J gave up 0 bases, with 9 bases separating them. The CDR3 consists of 14 residues. Per germline, CDR1 KGHSH and CDR2 LQKENI. CDR3 in DNA: TGTGCCAGCTCACAATCGACAGCTAACTATGGCTACACCTTC. Protein sequence: CASSQSTANYGYTF.

This chain joins TRBV7-3 and TRBJ1-2; 7 bases are a match to TRBD1. The CDR3 is 15 residues long. Germline V gives CDR1 SGHTA, CDR2 FQGTGA. The V gene end was trimmed by 5 bases and the J gene end by 4 bases; junction bases not matched to a gene: 10. The CDR3 DNA follows: TGTGCCAGCAGCCCCACCGGGACAGCCCCCTATGGCTACACCTTC. Its protein product is CASSPTGTAPYGYTF.

To note about this clone: Other DNA sequences in this sample translate to the same CDR3. The rearrangement joins TRBV5-1 to TRBJ1-2, with a tentative D call TRBD1 (6 bases). The CDR3 spans 12 residues. CDR1 is SGHRS and CDR2 is YFSETQ in the germline V gene. V lost 5 bases to trimming and J lost 6 bases, with 11 bases between them. DNA of the CDR3: TGCGCCAGCAGTTTACAGGGTGATGGCTACACCTTC. Translation gives CASSLQGDGYTF.

The chain links TRBV7-9 to TRBJ2-3; no clear D gene. The CDR3 length is 14 residues. Germline V lookup: CDR1 SEHNR, CDR2 FQNEAQ (reference sequence). With 7 bases removed from V and 4 bases from J, the gap between germline ends came to 15 bases. The CDR3 is CASTSAYLADTQYF. Written as DNA, the CDR3 is TGTGCCAGCACCTCAGCTTATCTTGCAGATACGCAGTATTTT.

The chain is built from TRBV7-2 and TRBJ2-5; 8 bases are shared with TRBD2. The V segment lost 5 bases and the J segment 4 bases; nucleotides outside the gene matches: 18. Germline V gives CDR1 SGHTA, CDR2 FQGNSA. The CDR3 has 18 residues. The CDR3 here is CASSTPRGPGGPGETQYF. The DNA for the CDR3 is TGTGCCAGCAGCACCCCTAGGGGACCGGGAGGGCCGGGAGAGACCCAGTACTTC.

This chain uses TRBV4-3 with TRBJ2-7; D is unclear. V shed 3 bases and J shed 7 bases, with 13 bases lying between them. The CDR3 totals 13 residues. The germline gives CDR1 LGHNA, CDR2 YSLEER. Here the CDR3 DNA reads TGCGCCAGCAGCCAGACCGGAGTCGGTGAGCAGTACTTC. Amino acids: CASSQTGVGEQYF.